This entry is about one T cell receptor beta chain. Its antigen remains unidentified. The record has no base qualities; no much larger clone is one base away. Peripheral blood CD8+ and CD4+ T cells from healthy donors, Susac syndrome patients and multiple sclerosis patients were profiled using high-throughput TCR beta sequencing. Multiple sclerosis controls were treatment-naive patients with stable or active relapsing-remitting disease fulfilling revised McDonald criteria. Bulk CD8+ and CD4+ T cells were purified magnetically by negative isolation, whereas CD8+ TEMRA cells were enriched by FACS. Blood was collected in EDTA tubes and processed within 24 hours, with PBMCs isolated through density gradient centrifugation. PBMCs intended for TCR sequencing were frozen in liquid nitrogen and were later thawed in a 37 degrees C water bath. A purity of at least 90% was achieved for sorted or isolated CD4+, CD8+ and CD8+ TEMRA cells.

The entry originates in a study of CD8 T cells in Susac syndrome (dated by TCRdb to the late 2010s). Background for the entire study: The study used repertoire sequencing to test whether antigen drove CD8+ T cell activation and differentiation in Susac syndrome. The clonality of the CD8+ T cell repertoire was compared across some eleven healthy donors, some 14 Susac syndrome patients and 15 multiple sclerosis patients. Broader findings and caveats from the paper: The number of individuals in the TCR sequencing and HLA analysis was acknowledged as relatively small.

CDR1 and CDR2 were assigned from the germline V gene as SNHLY and FYNNEI. Relative to germline, V is missing 5 bases and J is missing 10 bases, with 10 bases of the junction outside any gene match. There are 14 amino acids in the CDR3, from cysteine to phenylalanine inclusive. Only the CDR3 DNA is retained, 42 bases long and in frame from the first base. RNA was extracted with the RNeasy kit and roughly 0.45 to 1 ug was reverse transcribed using random hexamers. The immunoSEQ multiplex PCR assay, covering 54 Vbeta and 13 Jbeta segments, was used to amplify TCR beta CDR3 regions. To correct PCR amplification bias, a synthetic template baseline was used for both primer optimization and computational correction. Per the source publication's procedure: Reads were assigned to V, D and J genes according to IMGT and analyzed in immunoSEQ Analyzer, with only productive sequences retained. To calculate clonality, Shannon entropy was normalized by log2 of the number of productive unique sequences and then subtracted from one. For each patient and control, public and private clones were evaluated among the 100 most prevalent clones. Susac-specific clones were defined as absent from healthy and MS cohorts, 800 to 1,200 published viral clones and other ImmuneACCESS disease sequences. The public reads were run again by TCRdb, first through fastp at Q25 and then through MiXCR, and only productive beta chains were kept. Here each entry gathers all rows of one CDR3 protein and keeps the most common genes and DNA. What appears here as the V and J calls and clone size reflects TCRdb's work, not the paper's. Within this sample are some 450,000 distinct CDR3 sequences, with 75% to 90% of them counted one time only. Together, the top ten hold approximately 0.12% of the sample.

This sequence originates from a human donor with multiple sclerosis. The sequencing input was CD8+ T cells from PBMCs. In this chain, TRBV2 is recombined with TRBJ2-1, and TRBD2 matches 8 of the central bases. The CDR3 region reads CASSPGLGPNEQFF. The DNA sequence is as follows: TGTGCCAGCAGTCCGGGACTAGGGCCCAACGAGCAGTTCTTC. Reference TRBV2 and TRBJ2-1 genes cover what lies past the CDR3, so the full variable domain is EPEVTQTPSHQVTQMGQEVILRCVPISNHLYFYWYRQILGQKVEFLVSFYNNEISEKSEIFDDQFSVERPDGSNFTLKIRSTKLEDSAMYFCASSPGLGPNEQFFGPGTRLTVL.